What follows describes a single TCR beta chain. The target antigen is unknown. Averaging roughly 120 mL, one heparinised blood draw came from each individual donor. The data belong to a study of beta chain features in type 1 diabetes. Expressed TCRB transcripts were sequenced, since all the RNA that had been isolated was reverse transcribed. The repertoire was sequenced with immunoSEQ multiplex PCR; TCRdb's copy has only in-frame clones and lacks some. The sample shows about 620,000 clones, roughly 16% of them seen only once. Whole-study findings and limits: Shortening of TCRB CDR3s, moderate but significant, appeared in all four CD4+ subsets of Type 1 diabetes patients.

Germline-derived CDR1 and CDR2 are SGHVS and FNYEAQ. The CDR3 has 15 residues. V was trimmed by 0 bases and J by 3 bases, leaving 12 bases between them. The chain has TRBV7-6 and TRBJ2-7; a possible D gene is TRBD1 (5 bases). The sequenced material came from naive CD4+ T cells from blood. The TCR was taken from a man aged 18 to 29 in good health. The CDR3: CASSLAPGNHYEQYF. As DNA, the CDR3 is TGTGCCAGCAGCTTAGCGCCAGGGAACCACTACGAGCAGTACTTC.